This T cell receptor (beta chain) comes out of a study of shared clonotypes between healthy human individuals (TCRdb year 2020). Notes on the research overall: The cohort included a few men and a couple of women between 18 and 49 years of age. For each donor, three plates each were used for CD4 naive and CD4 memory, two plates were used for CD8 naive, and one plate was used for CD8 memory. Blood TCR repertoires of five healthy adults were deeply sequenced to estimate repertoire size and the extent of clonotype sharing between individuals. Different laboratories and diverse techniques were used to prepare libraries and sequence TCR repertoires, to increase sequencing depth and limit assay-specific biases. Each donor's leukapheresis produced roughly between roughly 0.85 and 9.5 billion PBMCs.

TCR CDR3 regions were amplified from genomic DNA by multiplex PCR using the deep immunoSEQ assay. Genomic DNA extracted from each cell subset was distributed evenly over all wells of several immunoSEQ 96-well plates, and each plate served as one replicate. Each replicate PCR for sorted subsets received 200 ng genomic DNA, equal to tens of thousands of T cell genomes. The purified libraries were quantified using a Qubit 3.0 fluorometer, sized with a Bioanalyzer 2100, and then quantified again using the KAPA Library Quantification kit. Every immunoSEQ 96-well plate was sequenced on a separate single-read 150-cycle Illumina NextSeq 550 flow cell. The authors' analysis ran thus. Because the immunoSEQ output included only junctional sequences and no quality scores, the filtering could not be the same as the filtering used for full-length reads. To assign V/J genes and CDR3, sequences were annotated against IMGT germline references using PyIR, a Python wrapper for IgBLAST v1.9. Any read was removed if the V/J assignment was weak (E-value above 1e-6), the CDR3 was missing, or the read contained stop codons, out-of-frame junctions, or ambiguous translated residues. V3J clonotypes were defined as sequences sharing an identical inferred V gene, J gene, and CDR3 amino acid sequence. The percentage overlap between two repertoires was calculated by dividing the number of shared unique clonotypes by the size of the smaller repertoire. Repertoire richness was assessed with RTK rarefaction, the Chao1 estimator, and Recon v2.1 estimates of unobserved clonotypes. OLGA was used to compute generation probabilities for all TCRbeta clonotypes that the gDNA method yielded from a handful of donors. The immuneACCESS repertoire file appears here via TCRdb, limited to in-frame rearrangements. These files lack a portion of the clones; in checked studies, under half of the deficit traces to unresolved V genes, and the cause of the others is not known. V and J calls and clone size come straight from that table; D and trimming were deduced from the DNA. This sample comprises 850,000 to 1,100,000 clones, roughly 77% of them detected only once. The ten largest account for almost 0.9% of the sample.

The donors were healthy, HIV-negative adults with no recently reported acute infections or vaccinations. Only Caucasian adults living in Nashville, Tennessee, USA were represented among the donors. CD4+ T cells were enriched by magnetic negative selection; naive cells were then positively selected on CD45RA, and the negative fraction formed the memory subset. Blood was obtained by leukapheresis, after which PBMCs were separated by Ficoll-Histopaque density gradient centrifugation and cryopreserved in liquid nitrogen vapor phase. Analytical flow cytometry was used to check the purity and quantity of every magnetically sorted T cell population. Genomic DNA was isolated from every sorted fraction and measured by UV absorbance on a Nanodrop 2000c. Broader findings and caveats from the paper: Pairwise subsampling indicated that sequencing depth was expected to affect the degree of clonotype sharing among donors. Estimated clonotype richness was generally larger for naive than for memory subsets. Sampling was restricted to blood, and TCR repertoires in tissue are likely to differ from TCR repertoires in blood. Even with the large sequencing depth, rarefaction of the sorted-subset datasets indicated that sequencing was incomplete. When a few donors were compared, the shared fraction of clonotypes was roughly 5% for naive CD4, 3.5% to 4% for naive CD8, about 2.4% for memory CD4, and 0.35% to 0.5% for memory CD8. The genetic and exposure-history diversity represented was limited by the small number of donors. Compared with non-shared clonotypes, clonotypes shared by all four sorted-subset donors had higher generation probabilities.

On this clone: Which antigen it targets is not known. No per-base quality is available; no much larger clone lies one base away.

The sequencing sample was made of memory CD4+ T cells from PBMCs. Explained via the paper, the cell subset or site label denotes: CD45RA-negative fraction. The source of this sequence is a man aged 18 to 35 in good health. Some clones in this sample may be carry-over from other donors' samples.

CDR3 region: CASSLSPPGSGYTF. In nucleotides, the sequence is TGTGCCAGCAGTTTATCACCCCCAGGGTCCGGCTACACCTTC. Here the chain combines TRBV27 and TRBJ1-2; a tentative D match to TRBD1 spans 5 bases. The CDR3 measures 14 amino acids from cysteine to phenylalanine. Only the CDR3 region is kept as DNA, spanning 42 bases read in frame from base 1. Per the germline V gene (reference sequence), MNHEY is the CDR1 and SMNVEV is the CDR2. At the junction V is shortened by 0 bases and J by 8 bases, with 13 bases in between.